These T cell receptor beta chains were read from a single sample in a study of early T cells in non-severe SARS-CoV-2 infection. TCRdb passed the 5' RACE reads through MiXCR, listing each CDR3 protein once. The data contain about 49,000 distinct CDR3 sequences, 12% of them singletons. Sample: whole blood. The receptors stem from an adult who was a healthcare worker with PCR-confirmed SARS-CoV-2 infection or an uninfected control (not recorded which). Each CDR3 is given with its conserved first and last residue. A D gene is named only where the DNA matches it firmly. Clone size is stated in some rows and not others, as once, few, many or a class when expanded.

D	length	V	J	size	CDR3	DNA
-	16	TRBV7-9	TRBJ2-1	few	CASSLAGATGGHEQFF	TGTGCCAGCAGCTTGGCGGGGGCCACTGGGGGCCATGAGCAGTTCTTC
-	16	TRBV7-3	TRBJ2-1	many	CASSLTPSTGKGEQFF	TGTGCCAGCAGCTTAACCCCCTCGACAGGAAAGGGTGAGCAGTTCTTC
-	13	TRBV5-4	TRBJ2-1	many	CASSFRDTNEQFF	TGTGCCAGCAGCTTCCGGGACACCAATGAGCAGTTCTTC
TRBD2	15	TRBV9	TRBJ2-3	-	CASSVGLAGGDTQYF	TGTGCCAGCAGCGTCGGACTAGCGGGAGGAGATACGCAGTATTTT
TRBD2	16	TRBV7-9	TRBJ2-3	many	CASSARLAGVLATQYF	TGTGCCAGCAGCGCTCGACTAGCGGGAGTCCTCGCTACGCAGTATTTT
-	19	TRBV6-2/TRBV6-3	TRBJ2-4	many	CASSYAVQGLSVGKNIQYF	TGTGCCAGCAGTTACGCAGTCCAGGGATTATCGGTGGGCAAAAACATTCAGTACTTC
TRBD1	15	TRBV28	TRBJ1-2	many	CASSSDGTGHYGYTF	TGTGCCAGCAGTTCGGACGGGACAGGACATTATGGCTACACCTTC
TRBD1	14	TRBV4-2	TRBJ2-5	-	CASSQPGQQETQYF	TGTGCCAGCAGCCAACCGGGACAGCAAGAGACCCAGTACTTC
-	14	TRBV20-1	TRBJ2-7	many	CSARDLDRYYEQYF	TGCAGTGCTAGAGATCTCGACAGGTACTACGAGCAGTACTTC
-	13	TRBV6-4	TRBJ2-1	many	CASSGDNYNEQFF	TGTGCCAGCAGTGGGGACAACTACAATGAGCAGTTCTTC
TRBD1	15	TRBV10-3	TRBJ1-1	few	CAISEFSSGQTEAFF	TGTGCCATCAGTGAATTCTCGTCGGGACAGACTGAAGCTTTCTTT
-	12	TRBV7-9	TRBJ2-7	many	CASSLTGYEQYF	TGTGCCAGCAGCTTAACGGGCTACGAGCAGTACTTC
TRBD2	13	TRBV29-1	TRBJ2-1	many	CSVGLAGGAEQFF	TGCAGCGTTGGGCTAGCGGGAGGAGCTGAGCAGTTCTTC
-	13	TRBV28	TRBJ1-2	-	CASSPAINYGYTF	TGTGCCAGCAGCCCTGCCATTAACTATGGCTACACCTTC
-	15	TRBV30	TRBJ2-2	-	CAWSRSGSNTGELFF	TGTGCCTGGAGCCGCTCAGGGTCCAACACCGGGGAGCTGTTTTTT